This T cell receptor beta chain was profiled in a study of response to subunit inactivated influenza vaccine. The sample holds many counts of this clonotype. The antigen is unknown. Each CDR3 protein gets one entry after TCRdb re-called the RT-PCR reads with MiXCR. The data contain approximately 170,000 distinct CDR3 sequences, around 15% of them seen just once; the ten biggest clones take up roughly 25%. General study results and limits: Every seasonal influenza vaccination brings in few new T cells, the authors suggested.

Trimming stripped 1 base from V and 2 bases from J, with 8 bases between. The CDR3 contains 15 residues. Per the germline V gene, CDR1 is MDHEN and CDR2 is SYDVKM. The chain recombines TRBV28 with TRBJ2-2; D unclear. The TCR sequence derives from a man in his fifties who received an inactivated influenza vaccine. This material consisted of CD8+ T cells sorted from PBMCs, taken more than 4 days after vaccination. The CDR3: CASSLYRTNTGELFF. The CDR3 coding sequence is TGTGCCAGCAGTTTATACAGAACCAACACCGGGGAGCTGTTTTTT.